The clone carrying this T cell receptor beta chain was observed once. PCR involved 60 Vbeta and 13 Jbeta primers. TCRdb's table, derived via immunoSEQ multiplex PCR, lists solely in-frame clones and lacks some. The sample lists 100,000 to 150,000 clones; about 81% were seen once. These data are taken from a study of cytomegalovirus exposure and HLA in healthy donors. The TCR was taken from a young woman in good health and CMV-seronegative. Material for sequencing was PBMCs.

CDR3 loop: CASSFGREHYEQYF. DNA for the CDR3: TGTGCCAGCAGTTTCGGGCGGGAGCACTACGAGCAGTACTTC. The gene calls are TRBV27 and TRBJ2-7, with TRBD2 matching 7 bases. Germline V gene data show CDR1 as MNHEY and CDR2 as SMNVEV (reference sequence). This CDR3 comprises 14 residues. Trimming took 3 bases from V and 3 from J; bases not matched to a gene: 5.